The clone carrying this T cell receptor beta chain has more than one count but fewer than ten. Original methodology: Estimates of nucleated cell counts were drawn from the amplification of reference gene primers. The assay was immunoSEQ multiplex PCR, and TCRdb's table has in-frame clones only and misses some. The DNA gave D and trimming, while V, J and clone size come from that table. This table has roughly 150,000 clones, under 90% appearing once. There are 14 residues in the CDR3. V was shortened by 7 bases and J by 9 bases, with 16 bases between the two germline ends. Germline-derived CDR1 and CDR2 are MNHEY and SVGAGI. This sample was included in a study of blood T cell repertoires in COVID-19. About the research overall: Acute and convalescent COVID-19 specimens originated in the United States, Italy and Spain.

Sequenced material: PBMCs or T cells enriched from blood (not recorded which). This TCR was sampled from a man aged 50-59 years in a cohort exposed to, infected with or recovered from COVID-19 (not recorded which). This chain connects TRBV6-5 to TRBJ1-6; no clear D gene. The CDR3 region is CASNNEGSGSPLHF. The CDR3 nucleotides read TGTGCCAGCAATAATGAGGGTTCAGGTTCACCCCTCCACTTT.